These T cell receptor beta chains were read from a single sample in a study of T cell repertoires in cytomegalovirus infection. TCRdb reprocessed the reads with MiXCR, giving one entry per CDR3 protein. The sample lists nearly 650,000 distinct CDR3 sequences, 24% occurring once. Sequenced material: CD8+ T cells from PBMCs. The receptors were sampled from a human donor in good health (CMV status not recorded). Some clones in this sample may be carry-over from other donors' samples. CDR3s include the opening cysteine and the closing phenylalanine or tryptophan. A D gene is named only where the DNA matches it firmly. Clone size is shown for a subset of rows, as once, few, many or a class of expanded clone.

v_call	d_call	j_call	cdr3_length	clone_size	cdr3_nt	cdr3_aa
TRBV7-9	NA	TRBJ1-4	19	few	TGTGCCAGCAGCTTGTTCGCCGGGGTTGACGGCCACATTAATGAAAAACTGTTTTTT	CASSLFAGVDGHINEKLFF
TRBV7-2	NA	TRBJ2-3	19	many	TGTGCCAGCAGTGGCCCCCGGCTAAGCGATCTCATCCACCCAGATACGCAGTATTTT	CASSGPRLSDLIHPDTQYF
TRBV5-5	NA	TRBJ1-2	14	few	TGTGCCAGCAGCTTACGGACGGACGCGCGGGGCTACACCTTC	CASSLRTDARGYTF
TRBV7-2	NA	TRBJ2-5	14	many	TGTGCCAGCAGCTTTGGGGGCTCCGCAACCCCCTTTTACTTC	CASSFGGSATPFYF
TRBV6-1	TRBD2	TRBJ2-2	16	few	TGTGCCAGCAGTGGCCTAGCGGGGGCCCCCGCCGGGGAGCTGTTTTTT	CASSGLAGAPAGELFF
TRBV27	NA	TRBJ2-1	20	few	TGTGCCAGCAGTTTCTCACATGGTCCGGCGTACAGGGAAATAAAGGAGTCGTCCTTCTTC	CASSFSHGPAYREIKESSFF
TRBV4-2	NA	TRBJ2-1	15	few	TGTGCCAGCAGCCAACGACCCCGGGATTACAATGAGCAGTTCTTC	CASSQRPRDYNEQFF
TRBV5-5	NA	TRBJ2-2	14	NA	TGTGCCAGCAGCTCGGACCGACCTTACGGGGAGCTGTTTTTT	CASSSDRPYGELFF
TRBV7-9	TRBD1	TRBJ2-1	13	NA	TGTGCCAGCAGCGGAGAGGGACAGCATGAGCAGTTCTTC	CASSGEGQHEQFF
TRBV20-1	TRBD2	TRBJ2-1	14	few	TGCAGTGCAATGTCGGGACTAGCGGGGAATGAGCAGTTCTTC	CSAMSGLAGNEQFF
TRBV4-1	NA	TRBJ1-1	13	many	TGCGCCAGCAGCCAAGTTGGGAACACTGAAGCTTTCTTT	CASSQVGNTEAFF
TRBV3-1	NA	TRBJ2-1	16	NA	TGTGCCAGCAGCCAAAAGGACCGCTCGGCCTACAATGAGCAGTTCTTC	CASSQKDRSAYNEQFF
TRBV6-2/TRBV6-3	NA	TRBJ2-1	15	NA	TGTGCCAGCAGTTACTCGGGGGCTGGCCACAATGAGCAGTTCTTC	CASSYSGAGHNEQFF
TRBV7-9	NA	TRBJ2-5	13	NA	TGTGCCAGCAGCGACGGAACAGAGGGGAACCAGTACTTC	CASSDGTEGNQYF
TRBV5-1	TRBD1	TRBJ2-1	15	few	TGCGCCAGCAGACCGACAGGGGGCTACTACAATGAGCAGTTCTTC	CASRPTGGYYNEQFF
TRBV7-8	NA	TRBJ1-6	15	medium-sized	TGTGCCAGCAGCTTAGTGAGGAGCTTCAATTCACCCCTCCACTTT	CASSLVRSFNSPLHF
TRBV10-3	NA	TRBJ2-5	15	once	TGTGCCATCAGTAACCCGGGGCCCTCCCAAGAGACCCAGCACTTC	CAISNPGPSQETQHF
TRBV7-2	NA	TRBJ1-1	17	many	TGTGCCAGCCTCCTTTGGGGGGCGCAAGGGTGGTACACTGAAGCTTTCTTT	CASLLWGAQGWYTEAFF
TRBV24-1	NA	TRBJ2-1	17	few	TGTGCCACCAGTGAGCAGGGGGGCGGGGAGTCCTACAATGAGCAGTTCTTC	CATSEQGGGESYNEQFF
TRBV7-9	NA	TRBJ2-1	13	many	TGTGCCAGCAGCCCCTCAGCGGGCAATGAGCAGTTCTTC	CASSPSAGNEQFF
TRBV7-9	NA	TRBJ2-2	12	few	TGTGCCAGCGACCGGATCACCGGGGAGCTGTTTTTT	CASDRITGELFF
TRBV4-2	TRBD2	TRBJ2-1	18	NA	TGTGCCAGCAGCCGGACGGGACTACCTAAAAGCTCCTACAATGAGCAGTTCTTC	CASSRTGLPKSSYNEQFF
TRBV19	TRBD2	TRBJ2-1	16	few	TGTGCCAGTAGACCTCCCAGCGGGGGGATGTACAATGAGCAGTTCTTC	CASRPPSGGMYNEQFF
TRBV14	NA	TRBJ1-1	12	NA	TGTGCCAGCAGCCATGACCCTAGGGAAGCTTTCTTT	CASSHDPREAFF
TRBV6-2/TRBV6-3	NA	TRBJ2-5	11	NA	TGTGCCAGCACCTACGAGGGGACCCAGTACTTC	CASTYEGTQYF
TRBV12-3/TRBV12-4	NA	TRBJ1-2	13	many	TGTGCCAGCACCTCAGGAAGGGTTCATGGCTACACCTTC	CASTSGRVHGYTF
TRBV29-1	NA	TRBJ1-2	12	once	TGCAGCGCCGGGACCAAAAACTATGGCTACACCTTC	CSAGTKNYGYTF
TRBV28	NA	TRBJ1-1	14	NA	TGTGCCAGCAGTTTCCTACCCCCGGACACTGAAGCTTTCTTT	CASSFLPPDTEAFF
TRBV7-9	TRBD1	TRBJ1-1	15	few	TGTGCCAGCAGCCTGACAGGGAAAGTCTACGCTGAAGCTTTCTTT	CASSLTGKVYAEAFF
TRBV14	TRBD1	TRBJ1-1	17	few	TGTGCCAGCAGCCAGACCGACAGGGAAGCGATAAGCACTGAAGCTTTCTTT	CASSQTDREAISTEAFF
TRBV6-1	TRBD1	TRBJ1-2	15	many	TGTGCCAGCAGCCCGAACAGGGGATCGGGCTATGGCTACACCTTC	CASSPNRGSGYGYTF
TRBV12-3/TRBV12-4	NA	TRBJ1-1	14	NA	TGTGCCAGCAGTACCTTAAACTCGGAGACTGAAGCTTTCTTT	CASSTLNSETEAFF
TRBV20-1	NA	TRBJ2-1	12	few	TGCAGTGCTAGTGGACTGGGGCCTGAGCAGTTCTTC	CSASGLGPEQFF
TRBV7-2	TRBD2	TRBJ2-3	17	many	TGTGCCAGCAGCTTAGGGGCTAGCGGGGTAGGGGCAGATACGCAGTATTTT	CASSLGASGVGADTQYF
TRBV12-3/TRBV12-4	NA	TRBJ1-2	12	NA	TGTGCCAGCAGTACACCCGAGGGTGGCTACACCTTC	CASSTPEGGYTF
TRBV28	TRBD2	TRBJ2-1	14	many	TGTGCCAGCAGTATAACTAGCGACCTCAATGAGCAGTTCTTC	CASSITSDLNEQFF
TRBV28	TRBD1	TRBJ2-1	16	few	TGTGCCAGCAGACCCCCGACAGGGTTCGAAGGAAATGAGCAGTTCTTC	CASRPPTGFEGNEQFF
TRBV7-8	TRBD2	TRBJ2-3	15	many	TGTGCCAGCAGCTCAGCAGCGGGGATGACAGATACGCAGTATTTT	CASSSAAGMTDTQYF
TRBV7-6	NA	TRBJ2-7	13	many	TGTGCCAGCAGCTTAGCTTCAGTTACCGAGCAGTACTTC	CASSLASVTEQYF
TRBV4-1	NA	TRBJ1-1	14	NA	TGCGCCAGCAGCCAGTTGGGCTCGAACACTGAAGCTTTCTTT	CASSQLGSNTEAFF
TRBV5-4	TRBD2	TRBJ2-1	14	NA	TGTGCCAGCACCGGGGCGGGGGGGCCCTATGAGCAGTTCTTC	CASTGAGGPYEQFF
TRBV29-1	NA	TRBJ1-1	13	NA	TGCAGCGTTGAAGCCCCGGAATCCACTGAAGCTTTCTTT	CSVEAPESTEAFF
TRBV6-2/TRBV6-3	NA	TRBJ1-6	16	NA	TGTGCCAGCAGTTACCTGCCCTTGACAGAGAATTCACCCCTCCACTTT	CASSYLPLTENSPLHF
TRBV7-3	NA	TRBJ2-5	15	many	TGTGCCAGCAGCTTACTGACAGGACTCCAAGAGACCCAGTACTTC	CASSLLTGLQETQYF
TRBV27	TRBD1	TRBJ2-2	15	many	TGTGCCAGCAGACCCGGGACAGCGAACACCGGGGAGCTGTTTTTT	CASRPGTANTGELFF
TRBV28	NA	TRBJ1-6	14	NA	TGTGCCAGCAGGAGGGAATCCTATAATTCACCCCTCCACTTT	CASRRESYNSPLHF
TRBV5-1	NA	TRBJ2-7	16	NA	TGCGCCAGCAGCCCCGGCAGGGGAATTCTATCCTACGAGCAGTACTTC	CASSPGRGILSYEQYF
TRBV4-1	NA	TRBJ1-1	15	few	TGCGCCAGCAGCCAAGGTAGGGTAGGGAACACTGAAGCTTTCTTT	CASSQGRVGNTEAFF
TRBV11-3	NA	TRBJ2-1	14	NA	TGTGCCAGCAGCCCAGGAATGAGCTACAATGAGCAGTTCTTC	CASSPGMSYNEQFF
TRBV28	NA	TRBJ2-4	14	NA	TGTGCCAGCACCCAGGGTCTAGCCAAAAGCATTCAGTACTTC	CASTQGLAKSIQYF
TRBV24-1	NA	TRBJ2-7	22	NA	NA	CAISSDLLLCHHTLERAGEQYF
TRBV6-6	NA	TRBJ2-1	16	few	TGTGCCAGCAGTTACTTTGGGCAGGGCGCCTACAATGAGCAGTTCTTC	CASSYFGQGAYNEQFF
TRBV7-9	TRBD2	TRBJ2-1	21	NA	TGTGCCAGCAGCTTAGCCCTAGCGGGGGAAGGTGAAGACAGGGGATACAATGAGCAGTTCTTC	CASSLALAGEGEDRGYNEQFF
TRBV19	NA	TRBJ1-5	15	few	TGTGCCAGTAGTATACAGGGACAAGGCGGTCAGCCCCAGCATTTT	CASSIQGQGGQPQHF